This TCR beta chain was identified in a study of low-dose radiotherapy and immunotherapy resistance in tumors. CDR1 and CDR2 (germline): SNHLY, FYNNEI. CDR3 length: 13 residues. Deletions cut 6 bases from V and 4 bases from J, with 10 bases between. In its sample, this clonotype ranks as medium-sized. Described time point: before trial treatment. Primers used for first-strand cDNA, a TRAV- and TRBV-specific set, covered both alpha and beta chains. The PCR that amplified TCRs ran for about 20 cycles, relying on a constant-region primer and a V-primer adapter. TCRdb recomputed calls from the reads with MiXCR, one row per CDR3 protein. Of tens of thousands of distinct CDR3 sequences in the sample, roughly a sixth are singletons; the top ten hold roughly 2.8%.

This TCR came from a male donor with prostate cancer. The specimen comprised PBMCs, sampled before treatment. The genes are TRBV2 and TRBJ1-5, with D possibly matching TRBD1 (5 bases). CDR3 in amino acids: CASSVGANQPQHF. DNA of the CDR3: TGTGCCAGCAGCGTTGGGGCAAATCAGCCCCAGCATTTT.